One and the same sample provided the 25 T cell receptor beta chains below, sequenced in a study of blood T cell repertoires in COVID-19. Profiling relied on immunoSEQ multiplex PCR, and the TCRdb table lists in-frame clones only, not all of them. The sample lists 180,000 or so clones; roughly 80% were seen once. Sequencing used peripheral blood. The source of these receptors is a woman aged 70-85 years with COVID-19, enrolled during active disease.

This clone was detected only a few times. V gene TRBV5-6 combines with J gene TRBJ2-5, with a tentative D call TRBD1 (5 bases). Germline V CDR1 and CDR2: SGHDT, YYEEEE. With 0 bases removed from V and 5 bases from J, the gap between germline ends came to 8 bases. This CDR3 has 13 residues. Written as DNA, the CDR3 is TGTGCCAGCAGCTTGGTTTCAGGGGAGACCCAGTACTTC. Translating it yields CASSLVSGETQYF.

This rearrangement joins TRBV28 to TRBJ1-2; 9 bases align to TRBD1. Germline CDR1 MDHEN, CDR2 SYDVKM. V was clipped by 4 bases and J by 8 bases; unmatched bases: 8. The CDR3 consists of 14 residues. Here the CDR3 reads CASSSSGTGRGYTF. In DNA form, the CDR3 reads TGTGCCAGCAGTTCCTCCGGGACAGGGCGCGGCTACACCTTC.

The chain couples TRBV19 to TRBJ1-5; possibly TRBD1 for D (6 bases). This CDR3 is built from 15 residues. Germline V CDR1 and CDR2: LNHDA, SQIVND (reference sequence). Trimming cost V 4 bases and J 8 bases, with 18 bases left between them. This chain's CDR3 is CASSRNAPRTEPQHF. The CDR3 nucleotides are TGTGCCAGTAGTAGGAATGCCCCGCGGACAGAGCCCCAGCATTTT.

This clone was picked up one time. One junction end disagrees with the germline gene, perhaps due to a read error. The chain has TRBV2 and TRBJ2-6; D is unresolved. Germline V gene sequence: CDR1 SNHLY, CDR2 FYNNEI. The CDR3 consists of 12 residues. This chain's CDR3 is CATSRGANVLTF. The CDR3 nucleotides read TGTGCCACCAGTCGGGGGGCCAACGTCCTGACTTTC.

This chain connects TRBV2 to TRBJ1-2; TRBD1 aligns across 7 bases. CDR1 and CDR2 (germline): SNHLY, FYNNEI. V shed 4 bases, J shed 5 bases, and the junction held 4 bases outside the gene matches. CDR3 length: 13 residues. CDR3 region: CASSVQGEYGYTF. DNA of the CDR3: TGTGCCAGCAGTGTTCAGGGGGAGTATGGCTACACCTTC.

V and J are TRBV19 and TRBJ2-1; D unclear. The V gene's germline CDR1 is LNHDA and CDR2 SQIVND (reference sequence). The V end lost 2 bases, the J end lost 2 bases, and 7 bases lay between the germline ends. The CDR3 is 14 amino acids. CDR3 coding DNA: TGTGCCAGTAGTATAACTGCTACCTACAATGAGCAGTTCTTC. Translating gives CASSITATYNEQFF. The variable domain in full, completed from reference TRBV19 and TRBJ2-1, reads DGGITQSPKYLFRKEGQNVTLSCEQNLNHDAMYWYRQDPGQGLRLIYYSQIVNDFQKGDIAEGYSVSREKKESFPLTVTSAQKNPTAFYLCASSITATYNEQFFGPGTRLTVL.

The CDR3 bases are TGTGCCTGGCTAGGGACAGGTCATTACAATGAGCAGTTCTTC. It encodes CAWLGTGHYNEQFF. The chain uses TRBV30 and TRBJ2-1; 8 positions agree with TRBD1. The CDR3 spans 14 residues. Germline values: CDR1 GTSNPN, CDR2 SVGIG (reference sequence). V shed 5 bases and J 4 bases; nucleotides not matched to a gene: 7. Filled out from reference TRBV30 and TRBJ2-1, the complete variable domain reads SQTIHQWPATLVQPVGSPLSLECTVEGTSNPNLYWYRQAAGRGLQLLFYSVGIGQISSEVPQNLSASRPQDRQFILSSKKLLLSDSGFYLCAWLGTGHYNEQFFGPGTRLTVL.

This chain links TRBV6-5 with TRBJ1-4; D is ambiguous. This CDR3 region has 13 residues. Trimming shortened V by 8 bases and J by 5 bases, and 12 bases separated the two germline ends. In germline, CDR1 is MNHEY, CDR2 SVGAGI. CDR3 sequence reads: CASRGGYNEKLFF. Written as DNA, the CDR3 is TGTGCCAGCCGGGGAGGGTACAATGAAAAACTGTTTTTT.

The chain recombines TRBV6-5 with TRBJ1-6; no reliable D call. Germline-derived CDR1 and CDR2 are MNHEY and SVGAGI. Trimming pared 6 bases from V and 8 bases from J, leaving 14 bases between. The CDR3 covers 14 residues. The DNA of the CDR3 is TGTGCCAGCAGCAGCCGGAGGGAGGATTCACCCCTCCACTTT. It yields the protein CASSSRREDSPLHF.

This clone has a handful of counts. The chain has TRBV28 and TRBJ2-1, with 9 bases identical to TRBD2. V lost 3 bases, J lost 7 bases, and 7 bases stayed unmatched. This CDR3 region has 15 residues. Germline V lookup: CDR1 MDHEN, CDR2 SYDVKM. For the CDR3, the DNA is TGTGCCAGCAGTTTTTGGCTAGCGGGAAATAATGAGCAGTTCTTC. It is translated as CASSFWLAGNNEQFF.

This CDR3 is CASTMGTGISSYNEQFF. For the CDR3, the DNA is TGTGCCAGCACCATGGGTACAGGGATCAGCTCCTACAATGAGCAGTTCTTC. J is TRBJ2-1 and V is TRBV7-9; maybe TRBD1 (6 bases). V was clipped by 7 bases and J by 0 bases, with 19 bases between them. Germline CDR1 is SEHNR and CDR2 is FQNEAQ (reference sequence). There are 17 residues in the CDR3.

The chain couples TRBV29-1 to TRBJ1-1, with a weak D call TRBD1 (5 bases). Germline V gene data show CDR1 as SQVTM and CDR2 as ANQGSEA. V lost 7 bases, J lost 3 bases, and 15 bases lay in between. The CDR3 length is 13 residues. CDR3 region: CSATPTDYTEAFF. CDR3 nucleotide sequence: TGCAGCGCGACCCCGACAGATTACACTGAAGCTTTCTTT.

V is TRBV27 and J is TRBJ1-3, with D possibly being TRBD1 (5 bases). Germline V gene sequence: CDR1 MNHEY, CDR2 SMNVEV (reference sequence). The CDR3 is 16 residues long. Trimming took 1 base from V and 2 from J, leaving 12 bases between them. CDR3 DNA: TGTGCCAGCAGTTTATATATGGGGGGGGCTGGAAACACCATATATTTT. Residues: CASSLYMGGAGNTIYF.

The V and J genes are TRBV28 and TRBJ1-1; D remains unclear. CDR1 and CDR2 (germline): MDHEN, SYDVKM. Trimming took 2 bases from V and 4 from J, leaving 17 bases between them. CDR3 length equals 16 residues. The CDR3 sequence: CASSLHFRGMGTEAFF. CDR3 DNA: TGTGCCAGCAGTTTACACTTTAGAGGGATGGGCACTGAAGCTTTCTTT.

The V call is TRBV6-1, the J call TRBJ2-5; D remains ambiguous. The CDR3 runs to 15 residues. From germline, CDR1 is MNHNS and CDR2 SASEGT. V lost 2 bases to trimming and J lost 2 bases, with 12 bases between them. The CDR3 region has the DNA TGTGCCAGCAGTGAATCCCGGTTTCGTCAAGAGACCCAGTACTTC. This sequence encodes CASSESRFRQETQYF.

CDR3 sequence: CASSVGRQTNEKLFF. CDR3 nucleotides: TGTGCCAGCAGCGTAGGGCGGCAAACCAATGAAAAACTGTTTTTT. This rearrangement joins TRBV9 to TRBJ1-4; D gene unclear. CDR1 and CDR2 from the germline V gene are SGDLS and YYNGEE. Deletions cut 0 bases from V and 5 bases from J, with 11 bases between. The CDR3 sequence is 15 residues long.

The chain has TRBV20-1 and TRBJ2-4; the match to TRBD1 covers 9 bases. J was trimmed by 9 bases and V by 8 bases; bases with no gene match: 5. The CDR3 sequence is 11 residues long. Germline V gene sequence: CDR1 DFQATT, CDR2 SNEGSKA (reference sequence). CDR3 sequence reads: CSSPDRGIQYF. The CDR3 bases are TGCAGTTCGCCGGACAGGGGCATTCAGTACTTC.

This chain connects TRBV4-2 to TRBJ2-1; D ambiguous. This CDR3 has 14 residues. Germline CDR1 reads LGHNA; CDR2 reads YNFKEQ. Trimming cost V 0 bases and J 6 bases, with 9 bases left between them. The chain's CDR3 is CASSQEMVSNEQFF. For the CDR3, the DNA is TGTGCCAGCAGCCAAGAAATGGTTAGCAATGAGCAGTTCTTC.

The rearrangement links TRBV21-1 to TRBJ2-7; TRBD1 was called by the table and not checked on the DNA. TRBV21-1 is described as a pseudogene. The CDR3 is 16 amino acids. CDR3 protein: CATNDTGDTTRYEQYF. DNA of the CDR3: TGTGCCACCAACGATACAGGGGATACCACCCGTTACGAGCAGTACTTC.

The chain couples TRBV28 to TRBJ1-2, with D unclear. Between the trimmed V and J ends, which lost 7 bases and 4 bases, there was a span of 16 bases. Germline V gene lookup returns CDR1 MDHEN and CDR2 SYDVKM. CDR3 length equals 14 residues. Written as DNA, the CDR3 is TGTGCCAGCATTGGCGGTGCCCGACTCTATGGCTACACCTTC. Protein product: CASIGGARLYGYTF.

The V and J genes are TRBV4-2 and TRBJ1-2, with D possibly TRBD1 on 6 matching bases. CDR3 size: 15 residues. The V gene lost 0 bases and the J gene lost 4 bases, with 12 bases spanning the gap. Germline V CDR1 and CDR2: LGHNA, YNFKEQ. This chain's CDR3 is CASSQDAAGAYGYTF. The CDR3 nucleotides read TGTGCCAGCAGCCAAGATGCTGCGGGGGCCTATGGCTACACCTTC.

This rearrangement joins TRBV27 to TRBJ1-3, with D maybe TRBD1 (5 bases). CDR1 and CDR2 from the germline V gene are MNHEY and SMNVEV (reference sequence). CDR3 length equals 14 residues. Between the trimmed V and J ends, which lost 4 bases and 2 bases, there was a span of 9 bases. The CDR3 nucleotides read TGTGCCAGCAGTTCAGGGTATGCTGGAAACACCATATATTTT. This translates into CASSSGYAGNTIYF.

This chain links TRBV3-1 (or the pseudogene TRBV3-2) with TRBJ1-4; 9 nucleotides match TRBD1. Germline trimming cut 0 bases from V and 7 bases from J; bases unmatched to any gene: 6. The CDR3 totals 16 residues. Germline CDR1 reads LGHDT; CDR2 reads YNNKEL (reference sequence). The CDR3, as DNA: TGTGCCAGCAGCCAAGAGACGGGACAGGGATCTGAAAAACTGTTTTTT. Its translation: CASSQETGQGSEKLFF.

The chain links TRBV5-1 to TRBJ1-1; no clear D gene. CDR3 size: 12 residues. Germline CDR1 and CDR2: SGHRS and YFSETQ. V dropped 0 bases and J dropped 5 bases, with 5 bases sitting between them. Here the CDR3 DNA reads TGCGCCAGCAGCTTGGACGAGACTGAAGCTTTCTTT. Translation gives CASSLDETEAFF.

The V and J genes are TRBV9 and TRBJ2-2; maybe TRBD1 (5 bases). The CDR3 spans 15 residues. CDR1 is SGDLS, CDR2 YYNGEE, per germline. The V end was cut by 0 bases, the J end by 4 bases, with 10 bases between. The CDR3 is CASSVDVRVTGELFF. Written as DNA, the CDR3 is TGTGCCAGCAGCGTAGACGTCAGGGTCACCGGGGAGCTGTTTTTT.